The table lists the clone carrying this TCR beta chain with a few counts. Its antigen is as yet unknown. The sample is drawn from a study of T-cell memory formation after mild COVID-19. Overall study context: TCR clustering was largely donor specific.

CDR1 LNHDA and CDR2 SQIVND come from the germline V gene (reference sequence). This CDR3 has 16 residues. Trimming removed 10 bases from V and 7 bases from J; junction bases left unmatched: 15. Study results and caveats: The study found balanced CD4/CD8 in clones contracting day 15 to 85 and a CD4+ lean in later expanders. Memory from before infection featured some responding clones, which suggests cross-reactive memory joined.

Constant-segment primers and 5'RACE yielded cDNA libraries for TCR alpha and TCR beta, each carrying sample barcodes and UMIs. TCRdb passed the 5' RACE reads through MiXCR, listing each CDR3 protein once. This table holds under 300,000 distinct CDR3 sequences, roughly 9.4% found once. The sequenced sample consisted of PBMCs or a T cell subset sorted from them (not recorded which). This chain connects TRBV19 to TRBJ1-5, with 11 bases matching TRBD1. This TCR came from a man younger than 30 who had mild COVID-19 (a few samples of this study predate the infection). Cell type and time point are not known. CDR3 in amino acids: CATSAQGQGGGQPQHF. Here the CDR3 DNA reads TGTGCCACCTCCGCCCAGGGACAGGGGGGCGGACAGCCCCAGCATTTT.